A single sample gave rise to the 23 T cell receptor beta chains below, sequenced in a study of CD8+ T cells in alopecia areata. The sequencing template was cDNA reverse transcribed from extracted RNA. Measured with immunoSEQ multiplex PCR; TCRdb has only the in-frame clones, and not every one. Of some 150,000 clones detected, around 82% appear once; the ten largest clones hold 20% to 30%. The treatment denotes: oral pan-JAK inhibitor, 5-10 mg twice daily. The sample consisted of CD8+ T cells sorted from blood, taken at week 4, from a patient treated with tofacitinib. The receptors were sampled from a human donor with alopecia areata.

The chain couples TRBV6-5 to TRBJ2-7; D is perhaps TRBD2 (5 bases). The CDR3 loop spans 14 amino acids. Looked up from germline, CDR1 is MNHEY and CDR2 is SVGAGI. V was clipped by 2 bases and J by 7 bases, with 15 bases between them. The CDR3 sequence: CASSYTGSSGEQYF. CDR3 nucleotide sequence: TGTGCCAGCAGTTACACGGGGTCGTCGGGAGAGCAGTACTTC.

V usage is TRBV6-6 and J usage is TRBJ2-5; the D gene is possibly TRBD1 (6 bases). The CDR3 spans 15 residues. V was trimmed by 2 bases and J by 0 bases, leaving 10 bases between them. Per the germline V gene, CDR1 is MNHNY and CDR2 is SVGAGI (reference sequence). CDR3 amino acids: CASSYSTGHQETQYF. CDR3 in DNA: TGTGCCAGCAGTTACAGTACAGGGCACCAAGAGACCCAGTACTTC.

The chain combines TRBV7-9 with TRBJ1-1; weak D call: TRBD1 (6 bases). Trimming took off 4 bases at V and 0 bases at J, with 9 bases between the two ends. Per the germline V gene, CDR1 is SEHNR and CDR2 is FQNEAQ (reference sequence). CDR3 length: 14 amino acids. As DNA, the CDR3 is TGTGCCAGCAGCTGGGGGACATTGAACACTGAAGCTTTCTTT. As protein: CASSWGTLNTEAFF.

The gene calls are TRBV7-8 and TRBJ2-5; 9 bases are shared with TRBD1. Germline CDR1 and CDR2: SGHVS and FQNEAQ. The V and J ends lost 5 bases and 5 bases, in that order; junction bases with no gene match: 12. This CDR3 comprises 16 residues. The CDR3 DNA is TGTGCCAGCAGCGCCACCGGGACAGGGATTTACGAGACCCAGTACTTC. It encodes CASSATGTGIYETQYF.

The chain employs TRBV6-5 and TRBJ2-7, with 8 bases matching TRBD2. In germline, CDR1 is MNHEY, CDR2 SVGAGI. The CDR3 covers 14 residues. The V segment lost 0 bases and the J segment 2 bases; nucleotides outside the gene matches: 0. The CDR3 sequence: CASSYSSGTYEQYF. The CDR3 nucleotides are TGTGCCAGCAGTTACTCTAGCGGGACCTACGAGCAGTACTTC.

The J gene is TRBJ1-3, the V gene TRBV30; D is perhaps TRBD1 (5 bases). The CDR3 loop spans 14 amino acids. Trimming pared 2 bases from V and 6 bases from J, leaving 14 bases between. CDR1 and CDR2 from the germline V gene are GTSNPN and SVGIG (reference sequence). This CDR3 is CAWSSGSGKNTIYF. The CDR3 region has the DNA TGTGCCTGGAGTTCAGGGTCAGGGAAAAACACCATATATTTT.

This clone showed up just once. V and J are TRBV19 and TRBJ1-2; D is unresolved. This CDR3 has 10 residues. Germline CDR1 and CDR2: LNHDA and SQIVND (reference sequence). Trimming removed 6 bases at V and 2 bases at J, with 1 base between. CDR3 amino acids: CASRNYGYTF. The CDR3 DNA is TGTGCCAGTAGGAACTATGGCTACACCTTC.

In DNA form, the CDR3 reads TGCGCCAGCAGACGAGGGACGGCCAATGAGCAGTTCTTC. This encodes CASRRGTANEQFF. The rearrangement joins TRBV5-1 to TRBJ2-1, with D tentatively TRBD1 or TRBD2 (5 bases each). Germline CDR1 reads SGHRS; CDR2 reads YFSETQ. Trimming removed 5 bases at V and 6 bases at J, with 12 bases between. The CDR3 has 13 residues. The full variable domain, completed using reference TRBV5-1 and TRBJ2-1, is KAGVTQTPRYLIKTRGQQVTLSCSPISGHRSVSWYQQTPGQGLQFLFEYFSETQRNKGNFPGRFSGRQFSNSRSEMNVSTLELGDSALYLCASRRGTANEQFFGPGTRLTVL.

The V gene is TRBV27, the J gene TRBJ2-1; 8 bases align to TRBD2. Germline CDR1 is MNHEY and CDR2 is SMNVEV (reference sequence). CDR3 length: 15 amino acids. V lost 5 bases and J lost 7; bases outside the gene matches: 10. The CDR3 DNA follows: TGTGCCAGCAGTAAAATAAGCGGGGGCCGGAATGAGCAGTTCTTC. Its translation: CASSKISGGRNEQFF.

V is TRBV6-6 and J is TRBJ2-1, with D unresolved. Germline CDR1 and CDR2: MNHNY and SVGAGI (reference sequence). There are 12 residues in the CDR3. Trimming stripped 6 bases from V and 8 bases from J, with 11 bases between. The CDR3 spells CASSGVMDEQFF. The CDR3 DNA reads TGTGCCAGCAGCGGTGTTATGGATGAGCAGTTCTTC.

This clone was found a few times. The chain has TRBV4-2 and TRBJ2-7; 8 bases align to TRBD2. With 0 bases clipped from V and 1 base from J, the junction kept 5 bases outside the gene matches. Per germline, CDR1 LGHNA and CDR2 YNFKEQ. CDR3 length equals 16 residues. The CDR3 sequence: CASSQEVAGTSYEQYF. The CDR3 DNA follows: TGTGCCAGCAGCCAAGAGGTAGCGGGGACTTCCTACGAGCAGTACTTC.

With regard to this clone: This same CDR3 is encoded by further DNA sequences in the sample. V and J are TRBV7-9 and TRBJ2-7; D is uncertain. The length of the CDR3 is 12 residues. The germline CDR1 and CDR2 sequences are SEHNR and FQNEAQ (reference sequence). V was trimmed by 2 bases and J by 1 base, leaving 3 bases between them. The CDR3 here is CASSLSSYEQYF. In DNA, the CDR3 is TGTGCCAGCAGCTTATCATCCTACGAGCAGTACTTC.

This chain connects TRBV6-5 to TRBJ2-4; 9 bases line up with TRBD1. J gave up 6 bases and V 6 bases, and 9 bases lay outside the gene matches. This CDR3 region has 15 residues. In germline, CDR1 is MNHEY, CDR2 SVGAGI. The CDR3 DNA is TGTGCCAGCAGCCTATCAAGGACAGGGGTAAACATTCAGTACTTC. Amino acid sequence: CASSLSRTGVNIQYF.

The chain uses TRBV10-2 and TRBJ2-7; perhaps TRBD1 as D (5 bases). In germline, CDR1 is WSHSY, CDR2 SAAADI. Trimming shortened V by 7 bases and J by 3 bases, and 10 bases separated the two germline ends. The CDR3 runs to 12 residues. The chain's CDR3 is CASTTAYYEQYF. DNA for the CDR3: TGCGCCAGCACGACAGCTTACTACGAGCAGTACTTC.

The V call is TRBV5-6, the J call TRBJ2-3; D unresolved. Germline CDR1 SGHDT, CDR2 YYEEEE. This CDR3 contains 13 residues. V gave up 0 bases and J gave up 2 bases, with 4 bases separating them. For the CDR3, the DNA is TGTGCCAGCAGCTTGGGGGACACAGATACGCAGTATTTT. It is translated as CASSLGDTDTQYF.

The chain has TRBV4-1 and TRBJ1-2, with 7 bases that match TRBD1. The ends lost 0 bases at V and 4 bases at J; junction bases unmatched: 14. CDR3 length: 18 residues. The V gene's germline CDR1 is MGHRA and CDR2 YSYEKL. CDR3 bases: TGCGCCAGCAGCCAAGACCCGGGGAGGGGGCGCCTGGGCTATGGCTACACCTTC. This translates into CASSQDPGRGRLGYGYTF.

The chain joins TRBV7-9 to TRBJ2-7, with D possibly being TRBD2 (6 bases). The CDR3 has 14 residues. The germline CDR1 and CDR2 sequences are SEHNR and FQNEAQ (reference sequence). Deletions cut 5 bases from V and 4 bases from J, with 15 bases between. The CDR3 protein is CASSPRPGEYEQYF. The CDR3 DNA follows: TGTGCCAGCAGCCCACGGCCGGGGGAGTACGAGCAGTACTTC.

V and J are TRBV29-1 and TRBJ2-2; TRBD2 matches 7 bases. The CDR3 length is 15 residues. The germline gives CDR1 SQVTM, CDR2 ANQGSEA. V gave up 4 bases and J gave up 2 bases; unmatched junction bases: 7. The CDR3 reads CSVALSGGNTGELFF. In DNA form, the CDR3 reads TGCAGCGTTGCATTGTCGGGGGGAAACACCGGGGAGCTGTTTTTT.

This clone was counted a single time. The DNA for the CDR3 is TGTGCCATCAGTGAAACAGGGTATCTTTCCTACGAGCAGTACTTC. Amino acid sequence: CAISETGYLSYEQYF. This chain uses TRBV10-3 with TRBJ2-7; the D gene is possibly TRBD1 (6 bases). Germline CDR1 is ENHRY and CDR2 is SYGVKD. V was cut by 3 bases and J by 1 base, with 13 bases left in between. The CDR3 loop spans 15 amino acids.

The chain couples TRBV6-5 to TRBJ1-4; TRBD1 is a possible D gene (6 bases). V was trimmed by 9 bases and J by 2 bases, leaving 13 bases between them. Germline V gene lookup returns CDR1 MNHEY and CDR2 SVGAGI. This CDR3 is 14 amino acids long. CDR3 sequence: CASSLQGTNEKLFF. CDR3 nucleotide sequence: TGTGCCAGTTCCTTACAGGGTACTAATGAAAAACTGTTTTTT.

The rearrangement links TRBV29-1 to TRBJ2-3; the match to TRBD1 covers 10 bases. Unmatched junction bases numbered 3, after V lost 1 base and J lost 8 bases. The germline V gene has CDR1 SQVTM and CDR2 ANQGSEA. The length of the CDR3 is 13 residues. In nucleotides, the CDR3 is TGCAGCGTTGAAGGGGACAGGGGACGTACGCAGTATTTT. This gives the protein CSVEGDRGRTQYF.

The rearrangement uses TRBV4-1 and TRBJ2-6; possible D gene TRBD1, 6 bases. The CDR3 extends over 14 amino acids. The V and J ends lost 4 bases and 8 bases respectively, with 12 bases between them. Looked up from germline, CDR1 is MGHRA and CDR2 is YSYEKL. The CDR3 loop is CASSPTGRTNVLTF. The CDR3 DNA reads TGCGCCAGCAGCCCAACAGGGAGAACCAACGTCCTGACTTTC.

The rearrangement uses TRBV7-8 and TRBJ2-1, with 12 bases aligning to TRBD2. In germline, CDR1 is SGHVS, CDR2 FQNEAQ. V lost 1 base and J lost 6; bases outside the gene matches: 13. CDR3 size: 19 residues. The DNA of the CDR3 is TGTGCCAGCAGCTTAGACGTCTTCTCGGCTAGCGGGGGGGTCAATGAGCAGTTCTTC. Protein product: CASSLDVFSASGGVNEQFF.